The 4 T cell receptor beta chains below were found in one sample sequenced in a study of blood T cells in healthy people across ages. PCR was performed a second time for roughly 7 to 11 cycles using a sample-barcoded 5' primer and a J-beta primer mix. TCRdb reprocessed the 5' RACE reads with MiXCR, giving one entry per CDR3 protein. The sample has approximately 810,000 distinct CDR3 sequences, less than 35% seen once. The sequencing sample was made of blood. These receptors all stem from a woman older than 75 in good health.

The V call is TRBV5-6, the J call TRBJ1-2; the match to TRBD1 covers 9 bases. CDR1 SGHDT and CDR2 YYEEEE come from the germline V gene. CDR3 length: 14 residues. Germline trimming cut 4 bases from V and 2 bases from J; bases unmatched to any gene: 3. Written as DNA, the CDR3 is TGTGCCAGCAGCGGGACAGGGACCAACTATGGCTACACCTTC. This gives the protein CASSGTGTNYGYTF.

This clonotype appeared many times. The V gene is TRBV6-1, the J gene TRBJ2-7; D is ambiguous. The germline gives CDR1 MNHNS, CDR2 SASEGT. V lost 4 bases, J lost 4 bases, and 11 bases lay in between. The CDR3 length is 13 residues. The CDR3 coding sequence is TGTGCCAGCAGTGGTCAGCCGGGTTACGAGCAGTACTTC. Translating gives CASSGQPGYEQYF.

This clonotype was detected a few times. The V gene is TRBV6-2 or TRBV6-3, the J gene TRBJ2-1; D possibly corresponds to TRBD1 (6 bases). The CDR3 extends over 16 amino acids. The V gene lost 6 bases and the J gene lost 5 bases, with 20 bases spanning the gap. CDR1 MNHEY and CDR2 SVGEGT come from the germline V gene. The CDR3 protein is CASSPTGGGVNNEQFF. CDR3 nucleotide sequence: TGTGCCAGCAGCCCCACGGGTGGGGGCGTAAACAATGAGCAGTTCTTC.

The gene calls are TRBV7-9 and TRBJ2-7; maybe TRBD2 (6 bases). Germline lookup yields CDR1 SEHNR and CDR2 FQNEAQ (reference sequence). The CDR3 sequence is 17 residues long. V lost 5 bases and J lost 3, with 23 bases in between. The CDR3 DNA sequence: TGTGCCAGCAGCGACGAACGTTTACTAGCTGGACGCTACGAGCAGTACTTC. Amino acid sequence: CASSDERLLAGRYEQYF. Looking up the rest from reference TRBV7-9 and TRBJ2-7 gives the full variable domain: DTGVSQNPRHKITKRGQNVTFRCDPISEHNRLYWYRQTLGQGPEFLTYFQNEAQLEKSRLLSDRFSAERPKGSFSTLEIQRTEQGDSAMYLCASSDERLLAGRYEQYFGPGTRLTVT.